This entry lists 29 T cell receptor beta chains sequenced from one sample in a study of T cells in Graves' hyperthyroidism and ophthalmopathy. The investigators amplified TCR beta CDR3 regions from RNA transcripts. With the HTBI primer set, the TCR CDR3 went through a first round of RT-PCR. TCRdb reanalysed the multiplex PCR reads using MiXCR and keeps one entry per CDR3 protein. The repertoire consists of around 600,000 distinct CDR3 sequences, with approximately 15% occurring once and the leading ten covering under 3.5%. Material: blood. Receptors originate from a woman aged 40 to 49 with Graves' ophthalmopathy.

In the case of this clonotype: This may arise from a read error, as a much more abundant clone is one base away. The chain links TRBV2 to TRBJ2-7; 8 bases fit TRBD2. The V gene's germline CDR1 is SNHLY and CDR2 FYNNEI. This CDR3 region has 12 residues. V dropped 9 bases and J dropped 5; count of bases not matched to a gene: 6. CDR3 region: CASSGVEHEQYF. In DNA form, the CDR3 reads TGTGCCAGTAGCGGGGTGGAGCACGAGCAGTACTTC.

This chain links TRBV20-1 with TRBJ2-2, with 10 positions matching TRBD1. This CDR3 spans 16 amino acids. Losses at the gene ends were 0 bases for V and 4 bases for J; bases not matched to a gene: 5. Germline assignment: CDR1 DFQATT and CDR2 SNEGSKA (reference sequence). The CDR3, as DNA: TGCAGTGCTAGAGATCTGGGGACAGGGGTCACCGGGGAGCTGTTTTTT. The encoded protein is CSARDLGTGVTGELFF.

This clonotype has more than one count but fewer than ten. V usage is TRBV7-9 and J usage is TRBJ1-4, with unresolved D. This CDR3 has 14 amino acids. Looked up from germline, CDR1 is SEHNR and CDR2 is FQNEAQ (reference sequence). V was trimmed by 6 bases and J by 2 bases, leaving 10 bases between them. DNA for the CDR3: TGTGCCAGCAGATCTGTTGGGACTAATGAAAAACTGTTTTTT. Encoded protein: CASRSVGTNEKLFF. The full variable domain, its missing parts supplied by reference TRBV7-9 and TRBJ1-4, is DTGVSQNPRHKITKRGQNVTFRCDPISEHNRLYWYRQTLGQGPEFLTYFQNEAQLEKSRLLSDRFSAERPKGSFSTLEIQRTEQGDSAMYLCASRSVGTNEKLFFGSGTQLSVL.

This clonotype was observed many times. CDR3 DNA: TGTGCCAGCAGCCCCACGATGAACACTGAAGCTTTCTTT. This gives the protein CASSPTMNTEAFF. The chain is built from TRBV18 and TRBJ1-1; D is unclear. The germline V gene has CDR1 KGHSH and CDR2 LQKENI. The CDR3 covers 13 residues. V lost 8 bases and J lost 0, with 10 bases in between.

The sample holds many counts of this clonotype. The V call is TRBV3-1, the J call TRBJ2-5, with TRBD1 matching over 7 bases. From germline, CDR1 is LGHDT and CDR2 YNNKEL (reference sequence). V shed 3 bases, J shed 3 bases, and the junction held 7 bases outside the gene matches. CDR3 length equals 15 residues. The CDR3 loop reads CASSQSGTGEETQYF. The CDR3, as DNA: TGTGCCAGCAGCCAGAGTGGAACAGGGGAAGAGACCCAGTACTTC.

V usage is TRBV6-6 and J usage is TRBJ1-2; no firm D call. The CDR3 consists of 13 residues. V was cut by 2 bases and J by 8 bases, with 12 bases left in between. Germline CDR1 and CDR2: MNHNY and SVGAGI (reference sequence). Here the CDR3 DNA reads TGTGCCAGCAGTTACATGGGGTTCTCGGGCTACACCTTC. Its protein product is CASSYMGFSGYTF.

This clonotype was detected once. A single base separates this from a much larger clone, so it may be a read error. The chain recombines TRBV7-6 with TRBJ2-7; TRBD1 matches 8 bases. Germline assignment: CDR1 SGHVS and CDR2 FNYEAQ. The CDR3 totals 13 residues. The CDR3 region is CACSLQGGYEQYF. The CDR3 DNA is TGTGCCTGCAGCTTACAGGGGGGCTACGAGCAGTACTTC. Drawing the rest from reference TRBV7-6 and TRBJ2-7, the complete variable domain is GAGVSQSPRYKVTKRGQDVALRCDPISGHVSLYWYRQALGQGPEFLTYFNYEAQQDKSGLPNDRFSAERPEGSISTLTIQRTEQRDSAMYRCACSLQGGYEQYFGPGTRLTVT.

This clonotype was counted ten times or more. The V call is TRBV18, the J call TRBJ2-7, with D maybe TRBD1 (6 bases). This CDR3 spans 16 amino acids. V shed 2 bases and J shed 2 bases, with 16 bases lying between them. Germline V gene data show CDR1 as KGHSH and CDR2 as LQKENI. Here the CDR3 DNA reads TGTGCCAGCTCACCAGCCCTCCAGGGGAGCCCCTACGAGCAGTACTTC. The encoded protein is CASSPALQGSPYEQYF.

This clonotype was picked up many times. This chain uses TRBV7-9 with TRBJ2-1; D call uncertain. V dropped 1 base and J dropped 8 bases, with 9 bases sitting between them. CDR3 length equals 13 residues. Germline loops: CDR1 SEHNR, CDR2 FQNEAQ (reference sequence). The CDR3 here is CASSLDFEDEQFF. CDR3 DNA: TGTGCCAGCAGCTTAGACTTTGAGGATGAGCAGTTCTTC.

This clonotype was recorded a few times. The chain carries TRBV2 and TRBJ1-5; D perhaps matches TRBD1 (5 bases). Germline V gene sequence: CDR1 SNHLY, CDR2 FYNNEI. V lost 8 bases and J 0 bases, leaving 11 bases between the germline ends. CDR3 length: 14 residues. CDR3 residues: CASGAGISNQPQHF. As DNA, the CDR3 is TGTGCCAGCGGGGCAGGGATTAGCAATCAGCCCCAGCATTTT.

This clonotype was recorded many times. The chain has TRBV11-2 and TRBJ2-7, with TRBD2 identical over 8 bases. The germline V gene encodes CDR1 SGHAT and CDR2 FQNNGV. The CDR3 length is 20 residues. V lost 1 base, J lost 5 bases, and 22 bases stayed unmatched. The CDR3 DNA is TGTGCCAGCAGCTTAGCTCCCGGGACTAGAGTGCCCCTTTCACTTGACGAGCAGTACTTC. Protein sequence: CASSLAPGTRVPLSLDEQYF.

About this clonotype: One end of the junction does not line up with germline, which may come from a read error. This rearrangement joins TRBV20-1 to TRBJ2-2, with 11 bases that match TRBD2. Germline CDR1 and CDR2: DFQATT and SNEGSKA (reference sequence). The CDR3 contains 14 residues. CDR3 coding DNA: TGCAGTGCTAGACCTAGCGGGAGGCCCCGGGGAGCTGTTTTT. Translating it yields CSARPSGRPRGAVF.

The chain uses TRBV6-1 and TRBJ2-7; TRBD1 agrees at 10 bases. CDR3 length equals 15 residues. CDR1 is MNHNS, CDR2 SASEGT, per germline. V trimming: 8 bases; J trimming: 3 bases; junction bases outside the gene matches: 10. CDR3 coding DNA: TGTGCCAGCTGTAAGGCTAGGGACAGGGGCTACGAGCAGTACTTC. Amino acids: CASCKARDRGYEQYF.

V and J are TRBV20-1 and TRBJ1-1, with D unclear. Germline V gene sequence: CDR1 DFQATT, CDR2 SNEGSKA (reference sequence). The CDR3 totals 11 residues. V was shortened by 5 bases and J by 2 bases, with 6 bases between the two germline ends. For the CDR3, the DNA is TGCAGTGCTTGGGTTAACACTGAAGCTTTCTTT. Amino acids: CSAWVNTEAFF.

The table lists this clonotype with many counts. The V gene is TRBV10-3, the J gene TRBJ2-3; the match to TRBD2 covers 14 bases. The V segment lost 11 bases and the J segment 5 bases; nucleotides outside the gene matches: 15. This CDR3 comprises 17 residues. The germline CDR1 and CDR2 sequences are ENHRY and SYGVKD. This CDR3 reads CASRPGTSGSRVDTQYF. The CDR3 DNA sequence: TGTGCCTCCAGGCCCGGGACTAGCGGGAGTCGGGTAGATACGCAGTATTTT.

This clonotype has at least ten counts. The chain is built from TRBV2 and TRBJ2-7; D is uncertain. Germline V gene lookup returns CDR1 SNHLY and CDR2 FYNNEI. CDR3 length: 13 amino acids. Trimming took 6 bases from V and 4 from J, leaving 13 bases between them. CDR3 protein: CASRDYQKYEQYF. For the CDR3, the DNA is TGTGCCAGCAGAGATTATCAGAAATACGAGCAGTACTTC.

The V and J genes are TRBV5-1 and TRBJ2-5; 7 positions match TRBD1. J gave up 4 bases and V 0 bases, and 3 bases lay outside the gene matches. Germline CDR1 and CDR2: SGHRS and YFSETQ. The CDR3 spans 14 residues. In DNA, the CDR3 is TGCGCCAGCAGCTTGGTGACAGGGCCAGAGACCCAGTACTTC. It translates to CASSLVTGPETQYF.

This clonotype has a handful of counts. The chain is built from TRBV5-1 and TRBJ2-2, with a tentative D call TRBD1 (6 bases). The CDR3 spans 15 residues. The germline gives CDR1 SGHRS, CDR2 YFSETQ. The V and J ends lost 4 bases and 4 bases respectively, with 14 bases between them. The CDR3 DNA follows: TGCGCCAGCAGCGTAGACAGGAGGTCCACCGGGGAGCTGTTTTTT. This sequence encodes CASSVDRRSTGELFF.

This chain connects TRBV9 to TRBJ2-5, with D perhaps being TRBD1 or TRBD2 (6 bases each). The CDR3 runs to 14 residues. The germline V gene has CDR1 SGDLS and CDR2 YYNGEE. V lost 2 bases, J lost 5 bases, and 13 bases lay in between. CDR3 region: CASSVPGAGETQYF. The CDR3 nucleotides are TGTGCCAGCAGCGTCCCGGGGGCCGGTGAGACCCAGTACTTC. The complete variable domain, with remaining parts taken from reference TRBV9 and TRBJ2-5, reads DSGVTQTPKHLITATGQRVTLRCSPRSGDLSVYWYQQSLDQGLQFLIQYYNGEERAKGNILERFSAQQFPDLHSELNLSSLELGDSALYFCASSVPGAGETQYFGPGTRLLVL.

The J gene is TRBJ2-5, the V gene TRBV24-1; D not resolved. Trimming removed 10 bases at V and 3 bases at J, with 8 bases between. CDR3 length: 11 residues. Germline CDR1 and CDR2: KGHDR and SFDVKD. The CDR3 region has the DNA TGTGCCACTCAGTATGAAGAGACCCAGTACTTC. Translating it yields CATQYEETQYF.

This clonotype was counted many times. The genes are TRBV28 and TRBJ1-1; D remains unclear. The V gene's germline CDR1 is MDHEN and CDR2 SYDVKM. Trimming took 2 bases from V and 4 from J, leaving 14 bases between them. This CDR3 has 15 residues. The CDR3: CASSLPALQGTEAFF. The CDR3 region has the DNA TGTGCCAGCAGTTTACCCGCACTCCAAGGCACTGAAGCTTTCTTT.

This clonotype was counted between two and nine times. The chain is built from TRBV19 and TRBJ1-1; D is possibly TRBD1 (6 bases). The CDR3 is made up of 13 amino acids. V lost 8 bases and J 5 bases, leaving 15 bases between the germline ends. Looked up from germline, CDR1 is LNHDA and CDR2 is SQIVND (reference sequence). The CDR3 is CASHTGYRTEAFF. The CDR3 DNA reads TGTGCCAGTCACACAGGGTATAGGACTGAAGCTTTCTTT.

This clonotype was seen at least ten times. The rearrangement joins TRBV6-1 to TRBJ2-5, with 8 bases matching TRBD1. The CDR3 totals 15 residues. CDR1 is MNHNS and CDR2 is SASEGT in the germline V gene. The V segment lost 5 bases and the J segment 5 bases; nucleotides outside the gene matches: 10. CDR3 nucleotide sequence: TGTGCCAGCAGTTATCTGCAGGGGGCGTTTGAGACCCAGTACTTC. Its translation is CASSYLQGAFETQYF.

The chain has TRBV12-3 or TRBV12-4 and TRBJ1-1; D perhaps matches TRBD1 (6 bases). The CDR3 has 14 residues. V was pared by 1 base and J by 4 bases, with 10 bases between. The CDR3 nucleotides are TGTGCCAGCAGTTTAGAGGGGGTCCCCACTGAAGCTTTCTTT. Amino acids: CASSLEGVPTEAFF.

There are many counts of this clonotype. This rearrangement joins TRBV5-1 to TRBJ2-7; D is possibly TRBD1 or TRBD2 (5 bases each). The germline V gene has CDR1 SGHRS and CDR2 YFSETQ. The V end lost 4 bases, the J end lost 1 base, and 12 bases lay between the germline ends. The CDR3 runs to 14 residues. The CDR3, as DNA: TGCGCCAGCAGCGCTGGGACCGCTTCCTACGAGCAGTACTTC. Protein sequence: CASSAGTASYEQYF.

This rearrangement joins TRBV7-9 to TRBJ2-3; 11 positions match TRBD2. The CDR3 runs to 15 residues. J lost 3 bases, V lost 7 bases, and 6 bases had no gene match. Germline CDR1 and CDR2: SEHNR and FQNEAQ (reference sequence). The CDR3 protein is CASTRLAGRTDTQYF. The CDR3 coding sequence is TGTGCCAGCACCAGACTAGCGGGGCGTACAGATACGCAGTATTTT.

This clonotype showed up just a few times. The rearrangement links TRBV5-1 to TRBJ1-2; 7 nucleotides agree with TRBD1. This CDR3 has 15 amino acids. The J segment lost 2 bases and the V segment lost 0 bases, leaving 4 bases of the junction unmatched. Per germline, CDR1 SGHRS and CDR2 YFSETQ. CDR3 bases: TGCGCCAGCAGCTTGGGACAGGGCGAGAACTATGGCTACACCTTC. Its protein is CASSLGQGENYGYTF.

The chain carries TRBV29-1 and TRBJ2-1; possibly TRBD1 or TRBD2 for D (6 bases each). This CDR3 is built from 14 residues. Trimming cost V 4 bases and J 6 bases, with 16 bases left between them. CDR1 and CDR2 (germline): SQVTM, ANQGSEA. The CDR3 sequence is CSVGAWGAGNEQFF. For the CDR3, the DNA is TGCAGCGTTGGGGCTTGGGGGGCTGGCAATGAGCAGTTCTTC.

This chain connects TRBV5-5 to TRBJ2-3; D may be TRBD2 (5 bases). The CDR3 consists of 13 residues. Trimming pared 4 bases from V and 7 bases from J, leaving 13 bases between. Looked up from germline, CDR1 is SGHKS and CDR2 is YYEKEE (reference sequence). The CDR3 sequence is CASSRGIGNTQYF. CDR3 nucleotides: TGTGCCAGCAGCCGGGGTATTGGAAATACGCAGTATTTT.